This T cell receptor (beta chain) is from a study of blood T cell repertoires in COVID-19. As for the study in general: COVID-19 samples, acute and convalescent, were from the United States, Italy and Spain. From T cells, B-cell-depleted T cells, or PBMCs came the material, which was cDNA or gDNA.

V gave up 3 bases and J gave up 4 bases; unmatched junction bases: 1. The CDR3 has 13 residues. Per the germline V gene, CDR1 is SEHNR and CDR2 is FQNEAQ (reference sequence). Ages ranged from about 18 to 100 years, with residence in under 25 US areas. As processed by the authors: Using reference gene primer amplification, nucleated cell counts were estimated. TCRdb keeps only in-frame clones here, not all; method: immunoSEQ multiplex PCR. The DNA was the basis for D and trimming; V, J and clone size are from that table. Of around 300,000 clones listed, roughly 86% are singletons. V is TRBV7-9 and J is TRBJ2-7, with 9 bases that match TRBD2. This clonotype was sampled from a woman younger than 30 who had recovered from COVID-19. Input material: PBMCs or T cells enriched from blood (not recorded which). DNA for the CDR3: TGTGCCAGCAGCTTGGCGGGAGGGTACGAGCAGTACTTC. Protein: CASSLAGGYEQYF.